This T cell receptor beta chain was observed in a study of blood T cell repertoires in COVID-19. Per germline, CDR1 MGHRA and CDR2 YSYEKL. The CDR3 is 17 residues long. V dropped 1 base and J dropped 0 bases, with 13 bases sitting between them. Per the authors' pipeline: By means of reference gene primer amplification, nucleated cell counts were estimated. Assay used: immunoSEQ multiplex PCR; TCRdb lists only in-frame clones, some missing. The V and J calls and the clone size are those of that table, but D and trimming were determined from the DNA. The table lists 85,000 to 100,000 clones, about nine tenths of them singletons.

The receptor's source is a man aged 60 to 75 with acute or convalescent COVID-19. The rearrangement uses TRBV4-1 and TRBJ1-5, with D maybe TRBD1 (6 bases). The sequencing sample was made of peripheral blood. The CDR3 region has the DNA TGCGCCAGCAGCCAAGGGGACACGGGCATTAGCAATCAGCCCCAGCATTTT. This sequence encodes CASSQGDTGISNQPQHF.